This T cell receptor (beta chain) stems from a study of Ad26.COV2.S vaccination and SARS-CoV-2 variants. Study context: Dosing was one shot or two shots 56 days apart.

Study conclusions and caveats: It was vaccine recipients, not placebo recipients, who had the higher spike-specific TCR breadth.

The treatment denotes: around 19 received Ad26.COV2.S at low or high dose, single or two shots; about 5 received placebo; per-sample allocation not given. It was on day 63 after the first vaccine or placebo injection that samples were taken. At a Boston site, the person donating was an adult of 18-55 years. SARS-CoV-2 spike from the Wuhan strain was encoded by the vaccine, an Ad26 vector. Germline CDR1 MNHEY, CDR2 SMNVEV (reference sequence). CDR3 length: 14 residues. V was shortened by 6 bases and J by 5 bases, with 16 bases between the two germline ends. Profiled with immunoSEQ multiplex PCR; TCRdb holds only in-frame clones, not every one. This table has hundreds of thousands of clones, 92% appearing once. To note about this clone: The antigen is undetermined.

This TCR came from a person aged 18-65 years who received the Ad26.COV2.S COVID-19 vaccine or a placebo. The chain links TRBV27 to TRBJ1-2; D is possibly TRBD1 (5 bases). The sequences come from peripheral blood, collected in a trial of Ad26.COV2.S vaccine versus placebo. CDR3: CASRPAGIFYGYTF. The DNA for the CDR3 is TGTGCCAGCAGACCCGCAGGGATATTTTATGGCTACACCTTC.